The T cell receptor beta chain under discussion was sequenced for a study of radiotherapy plus CTLA-4 blockade in lung cancer. Turning to the study itself: Roughly a sixth of enrolled patients responded objectively, and about 30% had disease control. Overall study results and limits: Reports state that early shifts in blood T cell clones, with interferon-beta, best predicted response. Clones derived from tumor TCRs expanded in blood after radiotherapy plus ipilimumab.

CDR3 length: 17 residues. Germline CDR1 reads SGHDT; CDR2 reads YYEEEE. V lost 0 bases, J lost 0 bases, and 14 bases lay in between. TCRdb's copy holds only in-frame clones and misses some; the assay was immunoSEQ multiplex PCR. The data hold under 50,000 clones, with 79% observed a single time. On this clone: What it binds is unknown.

This TCR came from a human donor with non-small cell lung cancer that progressed on radiotherapy plus ipilimumab. This rearrangement joins TRBV5-6 to TRBJ2-3, with D maybe TRBD2 (5 bases). The sequenced sample was peripheral blood, obtained from a patient treated with radiotherapy plus ipilimumab. CDR3 residues: CASSLGGPYSSTDTQYF. The CDR3 nucleotides read TGTGCCAGCAGCTTGGGAGGGCCCTACTCGAGCACAGATACGCAGTATTTT.